Listed here are 28 T cell receptor beta chains from one sample, sequenced in a study of cytomegalovirus exposure and HLA in healthy donors. The study ran its PCR with 60 Vbeta and 13 Jbeta primers. Sequencing used immunoSEQ multiplex PCR; TCRdb keeps in-frame clones, though not all of them. Its table records approximately 110,000 clones. Sample: PBMCs. All receptors come from a man aged 25-40 years in good health and CMV-seronegative.

The rearrangement joins TRBV10-3 to TRBJ2-3, with D unresolved. The CDR3 spans 14 residues. Germline V gives CDR1 ENHRY, CDR2 SYGVKD. Trimming removed 3 bases from V and 2 bases from J, with 9 bases in between. The CDR3 is CAISELLSTDTQYF. The CDR3 nucleotides are TGTGCCATCAGTGAACTACTTTCCACAGATACGCAGTATTTT.

This chain connects TRBV28 to TRBJ1-2; no firm D call. Per germline, CDR1 MDHEN and CDR2 SYDVKM. Trimming left V 3 bases short and J 4 bases short, with 15 bases between. The CDR3 is 15 amino acids. The DNA of the CDR3 is TGTGCCAGCAGTTTCCCAGGAGCGGTGGGCTATGGCTACACCTTC. Its translation: CASSFPGAVGYGYTF.

The chain uses TRBV11-1 and TRBJ1-2; TRBD1 matches at 8 bases. Germline V CDR1 and CDR2: SGHAT, FQDESV (reference sequence). The junction had 2 bases not matched to a gene; V was cut back by 3 bases and J by 8 bases. CDR3 length equals 12 residues. In nucleotides, the CDR3 is TGTGCCAGCAGCTTTCGACAGGGGGGCTACACCTTC. Amino acid sequence: CASSFRQGGYTF.

The rearrangement joins TRBV28 to TRBJ2-7; 7 bases line up with TRBD2. CDR1 is MDHEN and CDR2 is SYDVKM in the germline V gene. The junction had 4 bases not matched to a gene; V was cut back by 3 bases and J by 2 bases. This CDR3 comprises 14 residues. The CDR3 DNA follows: TGTGCCAGCAGTTTTCCGGGGGGACCCTACGAGCAGTACTTC. This gives the protein CASSFPGGPYEQYF. Together with reference TRBV28 and TRBJ2-7, the CDR3 gives the full variable domain: DVKVTQSSRYLVKRTGEKVFLECVQDMDHENMFWYRQDPGLGLRLIYFSYDVKMKEKGDIPEGYSVSREKKERFSLILESASTNQTSMYLCASSFPGGPYEQYFGPGTRLTVT.

The chain recombines TRBV29-1 with TRBJ2-5; perhaps TRBD1 as D (6 bases). V gave up 3 bases and J gave up 1 base, with 18 bases separating them. Germline V lookup: CDR1 SQVTM, CDR2 ANQGSEA. This CDR3 has 16 residues. The CDR3 DNA reads TGCAGCGTTGATGGGTACAGGGTCCTCCGCCAAGAGACCCAGTACTTC. Its translation: CSVDGYRVLRQETQYF.

The chain recombines TRBV5-4 with TRBJ2-1; 8 nucleotides line up with TRBD2. Unmatched junction bases numbered 9, after V lost 1 base and J lost 0 bases. There are 18 residues in the CDR3. Germline CDR1 SGHNT, CDR2 YYREEE (reference sequence). The CDR3 nucleotides are TGTGCCAGCAGCTTGAATAAAGGCGGGGGGTCCTCCTACAATGAGCAGTTCTTC. It codes for CASSLNKGGGSSYNEQFF. Drawing the rest from reference TRBV5-4 and TRBJ2-1, the complete variable domain is ETGVTQSPTHLIKTRGQQVTLRCSSQSGHNTVSWYQQALGQGPQFIFQYYREEENGRGNFPPRFSGLQFPNYSSELNVNALELDDSALYLCASSLNKGGGSSYNEQFFGPGTRLTVL.

The V and J genes are TRBV29-1 and TRBJ1-1; 7 bases match TRBD1. The length of the CDR3 is 13 residues. Germline V lookup: CDR1 SQVTM, CDR2 ANQGSEA. The CDR3 DNA sequence: TGCAGTGGACACCGGGACAGGAACACTGAAGCTTTCTTT. This gives the protein CSGHRDRNTEAFF.

This chain links TRBV19 with TRBJ2-2; the match to TRBD1 covers 7 bases. Losses at the gene ends were 5 bases for V and 3 bases for J; bases not matched to a gene: 6. Germline CDR1 is LNHDA and CDR2 is SQIVND (reference sequence). The CDR3 runs to 15 residues. This chain's CDR3 is CASSGDSLYTGELFF. The CDR3 coding sequence is TGTGCCAGTAGTGGGGACAGCCTATACACCGGGGAGCTGTTTTTT.

The J gene is TRBJ1-3, the V gene TRBV10-3; no clear D. CDR1 is ENHRY and CDR2 is SYGVKD in the germline V gene. The CDR3 has 12 amino acids. CDR3 residues: CAMSSSGNTIYF. The CDR3 DNA sequence: TGTGCAATGTCTTCCTCTGGAAACACCATATATTTT.

The V call is TRBV5-1, the J call TRBJ1-2; a weak D match, TRBD1 (5 bases). The ends were cut back, 5 bases at V and 0 bases at J, with 14 bases in the middle. The CDR3 runs 15 residues. The germline CDR1 and CDR2 sequences are SGHRS and YFSETQ. CDR3 in amino acids: CASSSTGIPNYGYTF. The CDR3, as DNA: TGCGCCAGCAGTTCCACAGGCATTCCTAACTATGGCTACACCTTC.

The V and J genes are TRBV4-1 and TRBJ2-1, with 9 positions matching TRBD2. Germline V gene sequence: CDR1 MGHRA, CDR2 YSYEKL. The length of the CDR3 is 19 residues. The V gene end was trimmed by 3 bases and the J gene end by 4 bases; junction bases not matched to a gene: 16. CDR3 DNA: TGCGCCAGCAGCCAGAAACTAATCTCAGTAGCGGGGGATTACAATGAGCAGTTCTTC. Its protein product is CASSQKLISVAGDYNEQFF.

The chain links TRBV2 to TRBJ1-2, with 9 bases fitting TRBD1. The CDR3 sequence is 12 residues long. V was pared by 6 bases and J by 7 bases, with 3 bases of the junction left unmatched. Looked up from germline, CDR1 is SNHLY and CDR2 is FYNNEI. DNA for the CDR3: TGTGCCAGCAGGGGGGACAGGGCTGGCTACACCTTC. Translated, it gives CASRGDRAGYTF.

V and J are TRBV18 and TRBJ2-5; 13 bases align to TRBD2. V dropped 3 bases and J dropped 4; count of bases not matched to a gene: 8. The CDR3 consists of 17 residues. CDR1 is KGHSH, CDR2 LQKENI, per germline. The DNA of the CDR3 is TGTGCCAGCTCACCCGCCCGACTAGCGGGGGGAGCAGAGACCCAGTACTTC. Its protein product is CASSPARLAGGAETQYF.

The chain recombines TRBV10-3 with TRBJ2-1; 11 positions agree with TRBD2. Trimming took 4 bases from V and 6 from J; bases not matched to a gene: 11. Germline CDR1 ENHRY, CDR2 SYGVKD. The CDR3 runs to 17 residues. This CDR3 is CAISGKTSGGAGNEQFF. The CDR3 nucleotides read TGTGCCATCAGTGGAAAAACTAGCGGGGGAGCGGGCAATGAGCAGTTCTTC.

The V and J genes are TRBV7-9 and TRBJ2-5; D possibly corresponds to TRBD2 (6 bases). The CDR3 length is 17 residues. Trimming left V 5 bases short and J 2 bases short, with 21 bases between. The V gene's germline CDR1 is SEHNR and CDR2 FQNEAQ (reference sequence). DNA for the CDR3: TGTGCCAGCAGCCTCAGGAGGGGTAGCGCCTTACAAGAGACCCAGTACTTC. Amino acids: CASSLRRGSALQETQYF.

The chain combines TRBV5-1 with TRBJ2-5; possibly TRBD1 for D (5 bases). The J call may be wrong; the DNA end is better matched by TRBJ2-7. The CDR3 extends over 13 amino acids. Germline-derived CDR1 and CDR2 are SGHRS and YFSETQ. The CDR3 coding sequence is TGCGCCAGCAGCTTGCAGGGCACAGACGAGCAGTACTTC. Its translation is CASSLQGTDEQYF.

V usage is TRBV30 and J usage is TRBJ2-3; maybe TRBD1 (6 bases). The CDR3 consists of 14 residues. In germline, CDR1 is GTSNPN, CDR2 SVGIG (reference sequence). V gave up 2 bases and J gave up 5 bases, with 14 bases separating them. The CDR3 DNA reads as TGTGCCTGGAGTTCTCGGACAGTACAAGATACGCAGTATTTT. It yields the protein CAWSSRTVQDTQYF.

The chain recombines TRBV25-1 with TRBJ2-3; D is undetermined. From germline, CDR1 is MGHDK and CDR2 SYGVNS. The CDR3 loop spans 13 amino acids. V lost 8 bases, J lost 2 bases, and 11 bases lay in between. The CDR3 is CASQEVATDTQYF. CDR3 in DNA: TGTGCCAGCCAAGAGGTTGCCACAGATACGCAGTATTTT.

The rearrangement joins TRBV27 to TRBJ1-4, with a tentative D call TRBD1 (5 bases). V was cut by 5 bases and J by 4 bases, with 11 bases left in between. Germline V CDR1 and CDR2: MNHEY, SMNVEV (reference sequence). The CDR3 length is 14 residues. CDR3 DNA: TGTGCCAGCAGTACCGGACACCTTAATGAAAAACTGTTTTTT. As protein: CASSTGHLNEKLFF.

The CDR3 nucleotides read TGCGCCAGCAGCTTAGTATCGGGGGATAGGGAGACCCAGTACTTC. Translation: CASSLVSGDRETQYF. V is TRBV5-1 and J is TRBJ2-5; D perhaps matches TRBD2 (6 bases). The CDR3 totals 15 residues. Trimming took 2 bases from V and 5 from J, leaving 16 bases between them. Looked up from germline, CDR1 is SGHRS and CDR2 is YFSETQ. Looking up the rest from reference TRBV5-1 and TRBJ2-5 gives the full variable domain: KAGVTQTPRYLIKTRGQQVTLSCSPISGHRSVSWYQQTPGQGLQFLFEYFSETQRNKGNFPGRFSGRQFSNSRSEMNVSTLELGDSALYLCASSLVSGDRETQYFGPGTRLLVL.

This chain connects TRBV30 to TRBJ1-6; D is perhaps TRBD1 (6 bases). V lost 4 bases and J lost 8, with 15 bases in between. The germline CDR1 and CDR2 sequences are GTSNPN and SVGIG (reference sequence). This CDR3 region has 14 residues. CDR3 protein: CAWTGALKYSPLHF. The CDR3 coding sequence is TGTGCCTGGACAGGGGCCCTCAAATATTCACCCCTCCACTTT.

The rearrangement links TRBV14 to TRBJ2-7; TRBD1 matches at 7 bases. Germline CDR1 and CDR2: SGHDN and FVKESK. V was pared by 2 bases and J by 3 bases, with 7 bases of the junction left unmatched. The CDR3 spans 15 residues. The CDR3 region has the DNA TGTGCCAGCAGCCAACCGGGACAGCATCTCTACGAGCAGTACTTC. Translating gives CASSQPGQHLYEQYF.

The rearrangement links TRBV6-5 to TRBJ1-2; TRBD1 matches at 7 bases. After removal of 6 bases from V and 6 bases from J, the junction contained 10 bases not matched to a gene. Germline V gene data show CDR1 as MNHEY and CDR2 as SVGAGI. The CDR3 sequence is 14 residues long. The CDR3 loop is CASRPWDSQDGYTF. CDR3 nucleotide sequence: TGTGCCAGCAGACCCTGGGACAGTCAAGATGGCTACACCTTC.

The V and J genes are TRBV7-2 and TRBJ2-7, with 9 bases lining up with TRBD1. Germline V CDR1 and CDR2: SGHTA, FQGNSA. V lost 5 bases to trimming and J lost 4 bases; unmatched junction nucleotides: 6. The CDR3 sequence is 14 residues long. In DNA, the CDR3 is TGTGCCAGCAGCCAAGTGGGGACAGGGTACGAGCAGTACTTC. It translates to CASSQVGTGYEQYF. Looking up the rest from reference TRBV7-2 and TRBJ2-7 gives the full variable domain: GAGVSQSPSNKVTEKGKDVELRCDPISGHTALYWYRQSLGQGLEFLIYFQGNSAPDKSGLPSDRFSAERTGGSVSTLTIQRTQQEDSAVYLCASSQVGTGYEQYFGPGTRLTVT.

The gene calls are TRBV7-9 and TRBJ2-5, with unresolved D. The CDR3 has 15 amino acids. V lost 0 bases, J lost 0 bases, and 8 bases lay in between. The V gene's germline CDR1 is SEHNR and CDR2 FQNEAQ (reference sequence). The DNA for the CDR3 is TGTGCCAGCAGCTTAGCGACTTGGTACCAAGAGACCCAGTACTTC. As protein: CASSLATWYQETQYF.

This chain uses TRBV19 with TRBJ2-1; TRBD2 aligns across 7 bases. CDR3 length: 18 amino acids. Trimming removed 5 bases from V and 0 bases from J; junction bases left unmatched: 13. Germline V gene sequence: CDR1 LNHDA, CDR2 SQIVND (reference sequence). The CDR3 here is CASSVGIKGGNSYNEQFF. In nucleotides, the CDR3 is TGTGCCAGTAGTGTGGGGATCAAGGGAGGGAACTCCTACAATGAGCAGTTCTTC.

The chain employs TRBV2 and TRBJ1-5; 7 nucleotides align to TRBD1. CDR3 length: 14 residues. The V gene end was trimmed by 2 bases and the J gene end by 5 bases; junction bases not matched to a gene: 3. Germline assignment: CDR1 SNHLY and CDR2 FYNNEI. The CDR3 region has the DNA TGTGCCAGCAGTGAAAGGGGGCTTCATCAGCCCCAGCATTTT. It is translated as CASSERGLHQPQHF.

V gene TRBV19 combines with J gene TRBJ1-2, with 8 nucleotides matching TRBD1. The CDR3 sequence is 14 residues long. The ends lost 6 bases at V and 5 bases at J; junction bases unmatched: 8. The germline V gene encodes CDR1 LNHDA and CDR2 SQIVND (reference sequence). The CDR3 sequence: CASRNQGAVYGYTF. In nucleotides, the CDR3 is TGTGCCAGTAGGAATCAGGGGGCGGTTTATGGCTACACCTTC.